This T cell receptor beta chain was recorded in a study of blood T cell repertoires in COVID-19. On the study more broadly: From T cells, B-cell-depleted T cells, or PBMCs came the material, which was cDNA or gDNA.

Germline V gene lookup returns CDR1 LNHDA and CDR2 SQIVND (reference sequence). The CDR3 is made up of 17 amino acids. Trimming took off 6 bases at V and 5 bases at J, with 23 bases between the two ends. Original analysis: It was from reference gene primer amplification that nucleated cell counts were estimated. Data came from immunoSEQ multiplex PCR; TCRdb stores just in-frame clones and leaves some out. V and J calls and clone size are those listed in that table; D and trimming were worked out from the DNA. This sample has about 60,000 clones; 65% to 85% occur once, and the top ten carry less than 7%.

The rearrangement joins TRBV19 to TRBJ2-1; TRBD1 is a possible D gene (6 bases). The sequence was collected from a woman in her 70s with acute or convalescent COVID-19. Sequenced input: peripheral blood. The CDR3 region has the DNA TGTGCCAGTAGCGACATAACCCGGCTACAGGGAAACAATGAGCAGTTCTTC. It codes for CASSDITRLQGNNEQFF.